This TCR beta chain was identified in a study of graft-versus-host responses after intestinal transplantation (dated by TCRdb to 2020 to 2022). General notes on the study: The transplants that recipients received were multivisceral, liver-intestinal, or isolated intestinal. Every recipient was given anti-thymocyte globulin induction, followed by around three years of maintenance tacrolimus and steroids. After intestinal transplantation, graft-versus-host and host-versus-graft alloreactive T cell clones in the graft, circulation and bone marrow were tracked using bulk TCR-beta CDR3 sequencing. To identify alloreactive clones, pre-transplant mixed lymphocyte reaction products were sequenced and then compared with unstimulated pre-transplant donor and recipient T cells. A cohort of 20 to 25 intestinal transplant recipients, including one retransplant, was enrolled, and a few patients lacking pretransplant specimens were excluded. Donor T cell macrochimerism was defined as a peak of at least 4% donor T cells among recipient peripheral blood mononuclear cells. Instead of going to the commercial service, samples from a few later patients were sequenced in-house on an Illumina MiSeq and processed with MiXCR.

For CDR1 and CDR2, the germline V gene lists SGHTS and YDEGEE. V sheds 4 bases and J sheds 3 bases, leaving 20 bases between their ends. The CDR3 runs 16 residues from the cysteine to the phenylalanine. The entry retains the CDR3 DNA only, 48 bases that are in frame from base 1. The sample's time point label, decoded: cells obtained before transplantation from donor or recipient. CD3+CD4+ and CD3+CD8+ populations were FACS-sorted from unstimulated pre-transplant donor and recipient cells taken from spleen or lymph nodes. General conclusions and limits of the study: In patients with donor T cell macrochimerism, the allografts had high GvH to HvG T cell clonal ratios. GvH clones turned up in recipient bone marrow, with some appearing earlier in ileal mucosa or blood, a pattern consistent with an intestinal mucosal origin. The relatively low number and heterogeneity of intestinal transplant patients limited the conclusions. Early after transplant, peak levels of circulating GvH clones were associated with declines in HvG clones.

The table lists this clone with a count of one. The clone's antigen remains unknown. No much larger clonotype is one base removed from it; base qualities were not supplied. Library preparation employed the immunoSEQ multiplex PCR assay. For most patients, genomic DNA was isolated with the Qiagen DNeasy Blood and Tissue Kit and sent frozen to Adaptive Biotechnologies for TCR sequencing. For most patients, genomic DNA was subjected to high-throughput TCR-beta CDR3 sequencing by Adaptive Biotechnologies. Regarding the original processing steps: Adaptive's ImmunoSEQ software was the source of the TCR sequencing data for roughly 19 patients, while a few other patients were processed with MiXCR and VDJtools. To correct CD4 versus CD8 sorting errors, sequences present in both subsets at a frequency ratio below 5:1 were removed. CDR3 nucleotide sequences shared between donor and recipient were removed because the origin of such sequences could not be assigned. To count as alloreactive, a clone needed at least 2-fold expansion over unstimulated cells and a minimum CFSE-low frequency of 0.002% (template counts) or 0.001% (read counts). Mappable clones were those detected in sequenced pre-transplant spleen, lymph node, or MLR CFSE-low populations of the donor or recipient. The cumulative frequency of alloreactive clones was calculated as a percentage of all sequences, weighted by copy number. TCRdb obtained this table from immuneACCESS and retained in-frame rearrangements with V and J assigned. These tables miss some clones; where compared with another copy, unresolved V genes account for less than half of the shortfall, and the remainder is unexplained. The V and J calls and the clone size are those of that table, but D and trimming were determined from the DNA. The sample table contains 90,000 to 150,000 clones; only one count was recorded for 80% to 95% of them. The ten largest clones represent more than 0.1% of the sample.

The specimen comprised unstimulated CD4+ T cells sorted from spleen or lymph node cells, sampled before intestinal transplant. This chain joins TRBV5-8 to TRBJ2-7; the D region is possibly TRBD1 or TRBD2, each matching across 5 bases. This clonotype originated in a human donor who received an intestinal transplant. The bases are TGTGCCAGCAGCGGACCGGCCCAAGGGACGGACTACGAGCAGTACTTC. Translated, it reads CASSGPAQGTDYEQYF. Supplemented by the reference TRBV5-8 and TRBJ2-7 proteins around the CDR3, the complete variable domain is EAGVTQSPTHLIKTRGQQATLRCSPISGHTSVYWYQQALGLGLQFLLWYDEGEERNRGNFPPRFSGRQFPNYSSELNVNALELEDSALYLCASSGPAQGTDYEQYFGPGTRLTVT.